This TCR beta chain came from a study of blood T cell repertoires in COVID-19. Study background: Specimens from acute and convalescent COVID-19 originated in the United States, Italy and Spain. Sample material is recorded as cDNA or gDNA derived from T cells, B-cell-depleted T cells, or PBMCs.

The CDR3 consists of 21 residues. The V segment lost 3 bases and the J segment 2 bases; nucleotides outside the gene matches: 22. CDR1 is SGHVS and CDR2 is FQNEAQ in the germline V gene. How the authors handled the data: Counts of nucleated cells, estimated from reference gene primer amplification, were obtained. Assay: immunoSEQ multiplex PCR; the TCRdb copy retains only in-frame clones and omits some. V, J and clone size are those of that table, while D and trimming were read from the DNA. Counted here are 140,000 or so clones, over 70% occurring once; the ten biggest clones make up more than 1.5%.

J is TRBJ2-3 and V is TRBV7-8; 8 bases align to TRBD1. This sequence originates from an older woman with acute or convalescent COVID-19. The sample was peripheral blood. In DNA form, the CDR3 reads TGTGCCAGCAGCTTTCGACATGGAGTGACAGGGGCCCAATTTAACACAGATACGCAGTATTTT. This gives the protein CASSFRHGVTGAQFNTDTQYF.